The 24 T cell receptor beta chains presented below share a single source sample, sequenced in a study of neurological immune-mediated disorders. TCRdb re-analysed the 5' RACE reads in MiXCR, keeping a single row per CDR3 protein. The table shows 67,000 or so distinct CDR3 sequences, with 12% to 15% occurring only once. Time point noted: longitudinal time-point 1 (baseline). Sequencing input: PBMCs. Receptors were obtained from a female donor with HTLV-1-associated myelopathy (HAM/TSP).

This clonotype was observed many times. The rearrangement links TRBV7-2 to TRBJ2-1; TRBD2 agrees at 11 bases. Germline V gene lookup returns CDR1 SGHTA and CDR2 FQGNSA. After removal of 5 bases from V and 7 bases from J, the junction contained 4 bases not matched to a gene. This CDR3 comprises 14 residues. For the CDR3, the DNA is TGTGCCAGCAGCCGCGGACTAGCGGGTAATGAGCAGTTCTTC. This encodes CASSRGLAGNEQFF. Combining the CDR3 with reference TRBV7-2 and TRBJ2-1 gives the whole variable domain GAGVSQSPSNKVTEKGKDVELRCDPISGHTALYWYRQSLGQGLEFLIYFQGNSAPDKSGLPSDRFSAERTGGSVSTLTIQRTQQEDSAVYLCASSRGLAGNEQFFGPGTRLTVL.

The V call is TRBV10-1, the J call TRBJ2-2; D may correspond to TRBD1 or TRBD2 (5 bases each). The CDR3 loop spans 14 amino acids. V gave up 0 bases and J gave up 4 bases, with 6 bases separating them. CDR1 and CDR2 (germline): WNHNN, SYGVQD (reference sequence). The CDR3 DNA is TGCGCCAGCAGTGAGTCTGGGGGCACCGGGGAGCTGTTTTTT. It encodes CASSESGGTGELFF.

This clonotype appeared many times. The rearrangement links TRBV20-1 to TRBJ1-1; D uncertain. V was shortened by 5 bases and J by 3 bases, with 10 bases between the two germline ends. The CDR3 consists of 12 residues. The germline V gene encodes CDR1 DFQATT and CDR2 SNEGSKA (reference sequence). CDR3 sequence (DNA): TGCAGTGCTCCTGTACGGGACACTGAAGCTTTCTTT. It encodes CSAPVRDTEAFF.

This clonotype was counted many times. The V call is TRBV20-1, the J call TRBJ2-5; D is perhaps TRBD2 (5 bases). Trimming pared 5 bases from V and 0 bases from J, leaving 13 bases between. The CDR3 has 14 residues. Germline V CDR1 and CDR2: DFQATT, SNEGSKA (reference sequence). The CDR3 coding sequence is TGCAGTGCTGAACCAGCGGACTACCAAGAGACCCAGTACTTC. This gives the protein CSAEPADYQETQYF.

This clonotype came up a few times. This chain links TRBV18 with TRBJ2-5; D is uncertain. The CDR3 loop spans 11 amino acids. V was clipped by 3 bases and J by 10 bases, with 9 bases between them. The V gene's germline CDR1 is KGHSH and CDR2 LQKENI. As DNA, the CDR3 is TGTGCCAGCTCACCCCTCGAGGACCAGTACTTC. It is translated as CASSPLEDQYF.

The V gene is TRBV15, the J gene TRBJ1-1; weak D call: TRBD1 (5 bases). V was cut by 6 bases and J by 1 base, with 9 bases left in between. Germline CDR1 and CDR2: LNHNV and YYDKDF (reference sequence). This CDR3 contains 13 residues. The CDR3 reads CATRSQGNTEAFF. The DNA of the CDR3 is TGTGCCACCAGGTCCCAGGGGAACACTGAAGCTTTCTTT.

This clonotype was counted at least ten times. The V and J genes are TRBV15 and TRBJ1-3; D is unresolved. V shed 0 bases and J shed 0 bases, with 6 bases lying between them. CDR3 length: 15 residues. Germline V gene data show CDR1 as LNHNV and CDR2 as YYDKDF (reference sequence). In nucleotides, the CDR3 is TGTGCCACCAGCAGAGACGGGAACTCTGGAAACACCATATATTTT. The encoded protein is CATSRDGNSGNTIYF.

V and J are TRBV2 and TRBJ1-1; a possible D gene is TRBD1 (6 bases). CDR1 and CDR2 (germline): SNHLY, FYNNEI. Trimming shortened V by 0 bases and J by 8 bases, and 13 bases separated the two germline ends. The CDR3 has 14 amino acids. The CDR3 nucleotides read TGTGCCAGCAGTGAAGCGTCAGGGGATCGGGAAGCTTTCTTT. Amino acid sequence: CASSEASGDREAFF.

This clonotype was counted ten times or more. J is TRBJ2-3 and V is TRBV7-2, with 7 bases fitting TRBD1. V lost 3 bases, J lost 3 bases, and 6 bases stayed unmatched. Germline lookup yields CDR1 SGHTA and CDR2 FQGNSA. The CDR3 is 15 residues long. The CDR3 region has the DNA TGTGCCAGCAGCTTCGCCACAGGGGTGACAGATACGCAGTATTTT. The encoded protein is CASSFATGVTDTQYF.

This clonotype was counted ten times or more. The V call is TRBV2, the J call TRBJ2-3; 8 bases line up with TRBD1. V trimming: 6 bases; J trimming: 2 bases; junction bases outside the gene matches: 7. The CDR3 is 15 amino acids. Looked up from germline, CDR1 is SNHLY and CDR2 is FYNNEI. The CDR3 coding sequence is TGTGCCAGCAGGCCCGGACAGGGAGTCACAGATACGCAGTATTTT. Translated: CASRPGQGVTDTQYF.

Ten or more counts support this clonotype. CDR3 sequence: CASSQGLAAGDTQYF. The CDR3 DNA reads as TGTGCCAGCAGCCAAGGACTAGCCGCAGGAGATACGCAGTATTTT. The chain employs TRBV4-2 and TRBJ2-3, with 7 nucleotides matching TRBD2. Losses at the gene ends were 1 base for V and 5 bases for J; bases not matched to a gene: 6. From germline, CDR1 is LGHNA and CDR2 YNFKEQ. CDR3 length: 15 amino acids.

This clonotype came up many times. The chain uses TRBV10-1 and TRBJ1-5, with a weak D call TRBD1 (6 bases). The CDR3 is made up of 17 amino acids. Germline V gives CDR1 WNHNN, CDR2 SYGVQD (reference sequence). V dropped 4 bases and J dropped 3 bases, with 19 bases sitting between them. CDR3 region: CASSGYSGAGNNQPQHF. The CDR3 DNA sequence: TGCGCCAGCAGTGGATACTCAGGGGCCGGGAACAATCAGCCCCAGCATTTT.

The chain is built from TRBV6-2 or TRBV6-3 and TRBJ2-7; the match to TRBD2 covers 8 bases. Germline CDR1 MNHEY, CDR2 SVGEGT. The V segment lost 5 bases and the J segment 7 bases; nucleotides outside the gene matches: 10. CDR3 length: 14 residues. The CDR3 loop reads CASSNSGTRKEQYF. The CDR3 DNA is TGTGCCAGCAGTAACAGCGGGACTAGAAAAGAGCAGTACTTC.

This clonotype was observed at least ten times. This chain links TRBV7-2 with TRBJ2-5; D may match TRBD1 or TRBD2 (6 bases each). In germline, CDR1 is SGHTA, CDR2 FQGNSA. The CDR3 is 14 residues long. V was trimmed by 5 bases and J by 5 bases, leaving 15 bases between them. The CDR3 loop is CASSQIRGAETQYF. CDR3 DNA: TGTGCCAGCAGCCAGATTAGGGGGGCGGAGACCCAGTACTTC.

The sample holds many counts of this clonotype. The J gene is TRBJ2-1, the V gene TRBV2; TRBD1 matches 12 bases. CDR3 size: 15 residues. Germline CDR1 SNHLY, CDR2 FYNNEI. V was clipped by 8 bases and J by 8 bases; unmatched bases: 10. CDR3 region: CASGRDRGRSDEQFF. The CDR3 bases are TGTGCCAGCGGCCGGGACAGGGGGCGGTCAGATGAGCAGTTCTTC.

There are many counts of this clonotype. The chain links TRBV7-2 to TRBJ2-5; D might be TRBD2 (7 bases). Germline V gene data show CDR1 as SGHTA and CDR2 as FQGNSA. V shed 0 bases and J shed 5 bases, with 10 bases lying between them. The CDR3 has 14 amino acids. CDR3 in amino acids: CASSLAGGLETQYF. CDR3 nucleotide sequence: TGTGCCAGCAGCTTAGCGGGGGGGCTGGAGACCCAGTACTTC.

This clonotype came up many times. The chain has TRBV13 and TRBJ2-1; maybe TRBD2 (5 bases). Deletions cut 2 bases from V and 0 bases from J, with 11 bases between. Germline V CDR1 and CDR2: PRHDT, FYEKMQ (reference sequence). The CDR3 runs 16 residues. The DNA for the CDR3 is TGTGCCAGCAGCTTACAGACGGGGAGCTCCTACAATGAGCAGTTCTTC. It is translated as CASSLQTGSSYNEQFF.

This clonotype is deemed medium-sized. The rearrangement joins TRBV5-1 to TRBJ1-5; the D is unclear. V was pared by 0 bases and J by 4 bases, with 8 bases between. The germline CDR1 and CDR2 sequences are SGHRS and YFSETQ. This CDR3 is 14 amino acids long. The CDR3: CASSLDSQNQPQHF. Written as DNA, the CDR3 is TGCGCCAGCAGCTTGGACAGTCAAAATCAGCCCCAGCATTTT.

This clonotype has ten or more counts. The rearrangement links TRBV6-6 to TRBJ2-5; D unresolved. The CDR3 runs 11 residues. V dropped 8 bases and J dropped 5 bases, with 9 bases sitting between them. CDR1 MNHNY and CDR2 SVGAGI come from the germline V gene (reference sequence). In nucleotides, the CDR3 is TGTGCCAGCCAAGTAAAGGAGACCCAGTACTTC. Translation: CASQVKETQYF.

With respect to this clonotype: One junction end disagrees with the germline gene, perhaps due to a read error. The chain recombines TRBV15 with TRBJ2-6, with 9 bases matching TRBD1. The CDR3 contains 16 residues. CDR1 and CDR2 from the germline V gene are LNHNV and YYDKDF (reference sequence). As DNA, the CDR3 is TGTGCCACCAGCAGAGTGGTGGGACAGGGTGCCAGCGTCCTGACTTTC. Encoded protein: CATSRVVGQGASVLTF. Full variable domain (missing parts from reference TRBV15 and TRBJ2-6): DAMVIQNPRYQVTQFGKPVTLSCSQTLNHNVMYWYQQKSSQAPKLLFHYYDKDFNNEADTPDNFQSRRPNTSFCFLDIRSPGLGDTAMYLCATSRVVGQGASVLTFGAGSRLTVL.

About this clonotype: It may be a read error: a sequence one base away is much more abundant. This sequence joins TRBV10-3 and TRBJ2-5; D gene unclear. Trimming pared 2 bases from V and 4 bases from J, leaving 14 bases between. Per the germline V gene, CDR1 is ENHRY and CDR2 is SYGVKD. The CDR3 totals 15 residues. CDR3 coding DNA: TGTGCCATCAGTGAGAGTACCCCTTCGGGAGAGACCCAGTACTTC. It is translated as CAISESTPSGETQYF.

This clonotype has a count of ten or more. The genes are TRBV4-2 and TRBJ2-5; no reliable D call. Germline CDR1 reads LGHNA; CDR2 reads YNFKEQ. V lost 1 base and J 0 bases, leaving 9 bases between the germline ends. This CDR3 spans 15 amino acids. The CDR3 region has the DNA TGTGCCAGCAGCCAAGCTGGCACGAACCAAGAGACCCAGTACTTC. This translates into CASSQAGTNQETQYF.

This clonotype was counted at least ten times. This chain joins TRBV5-4 and TRBJ1-1, with a weak D call TRBD1 (5 bases). There are 14 residues in the CDR3. Per germline, CDR1 SGHNT and CDR2 YYREEE (reference sequence). The ends were cut back, 2 bases at V and 1 base at J, with 9 bases in the middle. CDR3 loop: CASSFPGANTEAFF. The DNA for the CDR3 is TGTGCCAGCAGCTTTCCTGGGGCGAACACTGAAGCTTTCTTT.

This clonotype was counted ten times or more. The rearrangement links TRBV4-1 to TRBJ1-2; D is ambiguous. The CDR3 loop spans 15 amino acids. V was cut by 0 bases and J by 3 bases, with 11 bases left in between. CDR1 and CDR2 from the germline V gene are MGHRA and YSYEKL. As DNA, the CDR3 is TGCGCCAGCAGCCAAGACCCAGAGGTAGACTATGGCTACACCTTC. Protein sequence: CASSQDPEVDYGYTF.